Shown below are 21 T cell receptor beta chains from a single sample sequenced in a study of T-cell memory formation after mild COVID-19. TCRdb re-called the 5' RACE reads with MiXCR, one entry per CDR3 protein. This sample has 350,000 to 400,000 distinct CDR3 sequences, with 20% to 25% found just once. Sequences were obtained from PBMCs or a T cell subset sorted from them (not recorded which). The origin of the receptors is an adult woman who had mild COVID-19 (a few samples of this study predate the infection). Cell type and time point are not known.

V gene TRBV6-5 combines with J gene TRBJ2-7, with D perhaps assigned TRBD1 or TRBD2 (6 bases each). V was cut by 6 bases and J by 2 bases, with 17 bases left in between. This CDR3 has 15 amino acids. Germline assignment: CDR1 MNHEY and CDR2 SVGAGI. Written as DNA, the CDR3 is TGTGCCAGCAGGGAGGGCAGGGGCCTCCCCTACGAGCAGTACTTC. Translating it yields CASREGRGLPYEQYF.

This sequence joins TRBV24-1 and TRBJ1-1; 7 bases match TRBD1. Per germline, CDR1 KGHDR and CDR2 SFDVKD. This CDR3 is built from 14 residues. V dropped 4 bases and J dropped 5; count of bases not matched to a gene: 6. In DNA form, the CDR3 reads TGTGCCACCAGTGAGGAGGGACAGCCAACTGAAGCTTTCTTT. Its protein product is CATSEEGQPTEAFF.

The table lists this clonotype with a few counts. The chain links TRBV2 to TRBJ2-3, with 14 positions matching TRBD2. The CDR3 length is 21 residues. The germline CDR1 and CDR2 sequences are SNHLY and FYNNEI. V lost 6 bases to trimming and J lost 1 base; unmatched junction nucleotides: 18. CDR3 sequence: CASRTKPLGLAGERRTDTQYF. In DNA form, the CDR3 reads TGTGCCAGCAGGACAAAACCGTTGGGACTAGCGGGAGAGAGGCGCACAGATACGCAGTATTTT.

The table lists this clonotype with a few counts. This chain connects TRBV10-3 to TRBJ2-7; D possibly corresponds to TRBD2 (5 bases). The CDR3 covers 14 residues. Germline CDR1 and CDR2: ENHRY and SYGVKD. V shed 6 bases and J shed 3 bases, with 15 bases lying between them. DNA of the CDR3: TGTGCCATCAGCCACGACGCGACTAACTACGAGCAGTACTTC. This encodes CAISHDATNYEQYF.

A few counts support this clonotype. The chain combines TRBV20-1 with TRBJ1-2; tentative D call: TRBD1 (5 bases). Germline-derived CDR1 and CDR2 are DFQATT and SNEGSKA (reference sequence). Trimming left V 6 bases short and J 5 bases short, with 19 bases between. The CDR3 runs 14 residues. The CDR3 DNA sequence: TGCAGTGCCCCTCGGGGACCTGGACTTTATGGCTACACCTTC. This translates into CSAPRGPGLYGYTF.

The chain links TRBV7-2 to TRBJ2-7; 9 nucleotides match TRBD1. This CDR3 comprises 15 residues. The V gene end was trimmed by 1 base and the J gene end by 3 bases; junction bases not matched to a gene: 4. Germline loops: CDR1 SGHTA, CDR2 FQGNSA. CDR3 sequence (DNA): TGTGCCAGCAGCTTAGAGGGACAGGGACGCTACGAGCAGTACTTC. Amino acids: CASSLEGQGRYEQYF.

This clonotype was seen repeatedly, ten times or more. The rearrangement uses TRBV7-9 and TRBJ2-5; D unclear. Germline V gives CDR1 SEHNR, CDR2 FQNEAQ (reference sequence). Trimming pared 3 bases from V and 0 bases from J, leaving 8 bases between. The CDR3 loop spans 14 amino acids. The CDR3 DNA reads as TGTGCCAGCAGCTTGTCGGTGTACCAAGAGACCCAGTACTTC. It specifies CASSLSVYQETQYF. Full variable domain (remainder filled in from reference TRBV7-9 and TRBJ2-5): DTGVSQNPRHKITKRGQNVTFRCDPISEHNRLYWYRQTLGQGPEFLTYFQNEAQLEKSRLLSDRFSAERPKGSFSTLEIQRTEQGDSAMYLCASSLSVYQETQYFGPGTRLLVL.

As DNA, the CDR3 is TGTGCCACCAGCAGAGGTATAGCGGAGTTCACAGATACGCAGTATTTT. Protein sequence: CATSRGIAEFTDTQYF. This chain uses TRBV15 with TRBJ2-3; D is possibly TRBD2 (6 bases). The CDR3 is 16 amino acids. Trimming cost V 1 base and J 2 bases, with 13 bases left between them. Germline CDR1 is LNHNV and CDR2 is YYDKDF (reference sequence).

This clonotype was found a few times. J is TRBJ2-5 and V is TRBV12-3 or TRBV12-4, with 8 bases fitting TRBD2. This CDR3 has 14 residues. Trimming at V came to 4 bases and at J to 8 bases, leaving 9 bases not matched to a gene. Here the CDR3 DNA reads TGTGCCAGCAGTTCAAGACTAGCGCAGGCAACCCAGTACTTC. Amino acid sequence: CASSSRLAQATQYF.

In its sample, this clonotype was seen a few times. V is TRBV7-9 and J is TRBJ2-5; TRBD2 matches at 9 bases. Germline V gene data show CDR1 as SEHNR and CDR2 as FQNEAQ (reference sequence). The CDR3 length is 15 residues. J lost 3 bases, V lost 3 bases, and 5 bases had no gene match. CDR3 sequence: CASSFPGTSKETQYF. For the CDR3, the DNA is TGTGCCAGCAGCTTTCCCGGGACTAGCAAAGAGACCCAGTACTTC.

The V call is TRBV20-1, the J call TRBJ1-2, with TRBD1 as a possible D gene (6 bases). CDR1 is DFQATT, CDR2 SNEGSKA, per germline (reference sequence). V was clipped by 6 bases and J by 1 base, with 12 bases between them. This CDR3 has 13 amino acids. CDR3 protein: CSASRQDNYGYTF. For the CDR3, the DNA is TGCAGTGCCTCCCGACAGGATAACTATGGCTACACCTTC.

The chain links TRBV2 to TRBJ2-3, with TRBD2 matching over 11 bases. The germline gives CDR1 SNHLY, CDR2 FYNNEI. The V segment lost 6 bases and the J segment 11 bases; nucleotides outside the gene matches: 10. The CDR3 runs 14 residues. The DNA for the CDR3 is TGTGCCAGCAGGGACTCGGGGACTAGCGGCATGCAGTATTTT. This codes for CASRDSGTSGMQYF.

The CDR3 loop is CSAPVGGGGTDTQYF. CDR3 DNA sequence: TGCAGTGCCCCTGTCGGTGGGGGCGGCACAGATACGCAGTATTTT. This rearrangement joins TRBV20-1 to TRBJ2-3; weak D call: TRBD1 (6 bases). CDR1 is DFQATT, CDR2 SNEGSKA, per germline (reference sequence). CDR3 size: 15 residues. V was shortened by 6 bases and J by 1 base, with 17 bases between the two germline ends.

This clonotype has a handful of counts. This chain joins TRBV6-1 and TRBJ2-5; 11 bases align to TRBD1. The CDR3 runs to 15 residues. V was pared by 8 bases and J by 5 bases, with 10 bases of the junction left unmatched. The germline CDR1 and CDR2 sequences are MNHNS and SASEGT. The CDR3 loop is CASAAGTGGRETQYF. The DNA for the CDR3 is TGTGCCAGCGCGGCCGGGACAGGGGGTAGGGAGACCCAGTACTTC.

The chain links TRBV7-9 to TRBJ2-5; maybe TRBD1 (6 bases). The CDR3 loop spans 13 amino acids. Trimming took 7 bases from V and 0 from J, leaving 9 bases between them. CDR1 is SEHNR, CDR2 FQNEAQ, per germline (reference sequence). The CDR3 reads CASIEGDQETQYF. The DNA of the CDR3 is TGTGCCAGCATCGAGGGGGACCAAGAGACCCAGTACTTC.

The rearrangement links TRBV7-9 to TRBJ2-1, with 11 bases matching TRBD2. The germline gives CDR1 SEHNR, CDR2 FQNEAQ (reference sequence). This CDR3 has 15 amino acids. Germline trimming cut 5 bases from V and 4 bases from J; bases unmatched to any gene: 4. CDR3 protein: CASSISGGAYNEQFF. CDR3 DNA: TGTGCCAGCAGCATTAGCGGGGGGGCGTACAATGAGCAGTTCTTC.

The rearrangement links TRBV6-5 to TRBJ1-1, with D unresolved. V was pared by 2 bases and J by 4 bases, with 11 bases between. This CDR3 contains 14 residues. CDR1 MNHEY and CDR2 SVGAGI come from the germline V gene. The CDR3 DNA sequence: TGTGCCAGCAGTTACGCCTACGGAGGCACTGAAGCTTTCTTT. This gives the protein CASSYAYGGTEAFF.

The chain combines TRBV21-1 with TRBJ2-3; TRBD1 is taken as the D call from the table, unchecked against the DNA. TRBV21-1 is a known pseudogene. The CDR3 totals 16 residues. CDR3 region: CASSIDGNDNTDTQYF. CDR3 DNA: TGTGCCAGCAGCATAGACGGGAACGACAACACAGATACGCAGTATTTT.

This clonotype was counted only a few times. The chain joins TRBV4-3 to TRBJ1-1, with unresolved D. This CDR3 contains 13 residues. V lost 0 bases and J lost 9, with 11 bases in between. Germline V lookup: CDR1 LGHNA, CDR2 YSLEER. This CDR3 is CASSQDSGGKAFF. The DNA of the CDR3 is TGCGCCAGCAGCCAAGATTCGGGAGGGAAAGCTTTCTTT.

This clonotype has just a few counts. The chain employs TRBV9 and TRBJ2-7, with TRBD1 identical over 8 bases. CDR1 is SGDLS and CDR2 is YYNGEE in the germline V gene. The CDR3 runs to 16 residues. Germline trimming cut 0 bases from V and 12 bases from J; bases unmatched to any gene: 17. The CDR3, as DNA: TGTGCCAGCAGCGTAGCTCCGGACAGGGCCGAGGAGGATCGGTACTTC. Translation gives CASSVAPDRAEEDRYF.

The V and J genes are TRBV12-3 or TRBV12-4 and TRBJ1-2; a possible D gene is TRBD1 (6 bases). Trimming stripped 6 bases from V and 5 bases from J, with 22 bases between. The CDR3 has 16 amino acids. This chain's CDR3 is CASSDNFMGARYGYTF. DNA for the CDR3: TGTGCCAGCAGCGATAACTTCATGGGGGCGCGTTATGGCTACACCTTC.